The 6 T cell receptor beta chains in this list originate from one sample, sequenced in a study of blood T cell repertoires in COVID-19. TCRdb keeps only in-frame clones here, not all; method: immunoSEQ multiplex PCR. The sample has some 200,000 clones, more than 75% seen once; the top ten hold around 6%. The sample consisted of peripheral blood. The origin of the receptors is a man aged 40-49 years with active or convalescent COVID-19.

The CDR3 DNA is TGTGCCAGCAGCTCCCGAACAGGGGGCAATGAGCAGTTCTTC. Translation: CASSSRTGGNEQFF. V is TRBV11-2 and J is TRBJ2-1, with TRBD1 matching 8 bases. CDR1 SGHAT and CDR2 FQNNGV come from the germline V gene. This CDR3 has 14 amino acids. V lost 4 bases and J lost 6; bases outside the gene matches: 5.

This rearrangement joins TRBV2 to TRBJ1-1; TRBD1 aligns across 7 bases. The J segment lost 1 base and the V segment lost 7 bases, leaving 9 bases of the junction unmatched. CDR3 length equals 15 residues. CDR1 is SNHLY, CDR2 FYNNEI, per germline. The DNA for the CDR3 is TGTGCCAGCAAGTCAACGGGACAGCCGAACACTGAAGCTTTCTTT. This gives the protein CASKSTGQPNTEAFF.

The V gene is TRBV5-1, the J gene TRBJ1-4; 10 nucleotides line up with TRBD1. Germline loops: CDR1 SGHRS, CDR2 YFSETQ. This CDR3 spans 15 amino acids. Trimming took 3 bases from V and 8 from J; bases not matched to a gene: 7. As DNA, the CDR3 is TGCGCCAGCAGCTCGGGGGGACAGGGGACCGAAAAACTGTTTTTT. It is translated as CASSSGGQGTEKLFF.

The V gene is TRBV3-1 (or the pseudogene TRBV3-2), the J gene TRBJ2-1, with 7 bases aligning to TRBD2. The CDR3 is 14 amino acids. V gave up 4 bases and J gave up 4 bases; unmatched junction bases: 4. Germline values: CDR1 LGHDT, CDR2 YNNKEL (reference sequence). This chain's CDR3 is CASSPGTKYNEQFF. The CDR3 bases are TGTGCCAGCAGCCCCGGGACTAAATACAATGAGCAGTTCTTC.

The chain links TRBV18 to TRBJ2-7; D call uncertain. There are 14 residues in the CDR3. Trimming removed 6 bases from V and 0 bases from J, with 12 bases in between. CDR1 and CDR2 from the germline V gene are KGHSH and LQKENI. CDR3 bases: TGTGCCAGCTCGCCCATGAGGAGCTCCTACGAGCAGTACTTC. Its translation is CASSPMRSSYEQYF.

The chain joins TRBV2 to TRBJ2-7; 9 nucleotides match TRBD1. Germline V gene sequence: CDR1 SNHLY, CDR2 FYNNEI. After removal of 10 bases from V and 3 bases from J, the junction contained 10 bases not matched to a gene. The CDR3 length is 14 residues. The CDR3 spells CATAGQGGFYEQYF. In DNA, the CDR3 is TGTGCCACCGCGGGACAGGGAGGGTTCTACGAGCAGTACTTC. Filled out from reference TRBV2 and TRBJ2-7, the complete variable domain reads EPEVTQTPSHQVTQMGQEVILRCVPISNHLYFYWYRQILGQKVEFLVSFYNNEISEKSEIFDDQFSVERPDGSNFTLKIRSTKLEDSAMYFCATAGQGGFYEQYFGPGTRLTVT.